Detailed here is one TCR beta chain. Its target is unknown. These data are taken from a study of monozygotic twins with cystic fibrosis. Study in general: Libraries were built from around 3 micrograms of fragmented DNA using about 14 PCR cycles.

Regarding the study as a whole: V usage most resembled the co-twin in 13 of 16 pairs. Monozygotic CF twin pairs shared significantly more nucleotide-identical clonotypes than unrelated CF individuals did. Age, concordance and disease severity did not associate with shared CDR3 numbers.

The germline gives CDR1 MNHEY, CDR2 SMNVEV (reference sequence). The CDR3 runs to 15 residues. Trimming pared 4 bases from V and 7 bases from J, leaving 14 bases between. Clones were sequenced by immunoSEQ multiplex PCR, and TCRdb holds only the in-frame ones, with some missing. The sample contains tens of thousands of clones, around 93% of which appear only once. V usage is TRBV27 and J usage is TRBJ1-6; D may be TRBD1 (6 bases). The sequence was collected from a girl aged 2-10 years with cystic fibrosis. Sequencing was carried out using blood. The CDR3 here is CASSSGTFGNSPLHF. In nucleotides, the CDR3 is TGTGCCAGCAGTTCCGGGACATTTGGGAATTCACCCCTCCACTTT.